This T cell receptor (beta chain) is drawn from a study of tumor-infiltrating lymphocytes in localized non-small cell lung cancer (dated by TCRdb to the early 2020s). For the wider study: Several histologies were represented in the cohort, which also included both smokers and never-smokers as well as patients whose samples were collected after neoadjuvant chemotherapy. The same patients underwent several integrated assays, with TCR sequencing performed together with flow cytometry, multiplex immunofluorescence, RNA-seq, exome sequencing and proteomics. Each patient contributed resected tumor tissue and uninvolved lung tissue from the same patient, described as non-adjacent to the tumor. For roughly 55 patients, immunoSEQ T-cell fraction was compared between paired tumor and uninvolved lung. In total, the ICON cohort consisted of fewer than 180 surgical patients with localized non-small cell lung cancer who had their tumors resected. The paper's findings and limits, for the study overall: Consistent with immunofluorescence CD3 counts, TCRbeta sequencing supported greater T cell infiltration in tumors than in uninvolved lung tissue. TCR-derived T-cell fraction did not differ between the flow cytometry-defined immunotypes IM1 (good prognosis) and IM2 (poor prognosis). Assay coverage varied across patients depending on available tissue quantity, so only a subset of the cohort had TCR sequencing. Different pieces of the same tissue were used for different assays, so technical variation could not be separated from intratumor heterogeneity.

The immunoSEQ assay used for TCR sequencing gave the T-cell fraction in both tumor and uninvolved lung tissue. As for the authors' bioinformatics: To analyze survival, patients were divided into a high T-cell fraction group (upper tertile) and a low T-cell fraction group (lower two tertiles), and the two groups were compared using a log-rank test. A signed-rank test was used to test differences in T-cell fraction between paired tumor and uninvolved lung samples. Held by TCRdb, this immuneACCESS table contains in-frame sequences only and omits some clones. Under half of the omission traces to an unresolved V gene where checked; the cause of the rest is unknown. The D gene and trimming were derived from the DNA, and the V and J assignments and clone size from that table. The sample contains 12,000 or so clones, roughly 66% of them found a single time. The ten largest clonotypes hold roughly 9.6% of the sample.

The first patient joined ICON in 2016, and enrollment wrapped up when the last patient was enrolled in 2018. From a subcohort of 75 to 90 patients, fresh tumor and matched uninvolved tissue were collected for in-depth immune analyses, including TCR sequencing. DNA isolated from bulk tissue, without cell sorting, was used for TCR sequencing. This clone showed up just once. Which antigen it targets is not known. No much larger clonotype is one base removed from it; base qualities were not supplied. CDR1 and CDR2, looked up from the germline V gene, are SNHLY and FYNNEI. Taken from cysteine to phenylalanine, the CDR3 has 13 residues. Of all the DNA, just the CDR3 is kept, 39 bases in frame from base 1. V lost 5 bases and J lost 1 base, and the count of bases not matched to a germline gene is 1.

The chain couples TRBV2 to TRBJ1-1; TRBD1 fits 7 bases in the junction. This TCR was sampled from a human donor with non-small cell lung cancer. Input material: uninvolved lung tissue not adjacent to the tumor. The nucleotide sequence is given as TGTGCCAGCAGTCAGGGGGAGAACACTGAAGCTTTCTTT. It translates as CASSQGENTEAFF.